This T cell receptor (beta chain) emerged from a study of cytomegalovirus exposure and HLA in healthy donors. The method was immunoSEQ multiplex PCR; TCRdb's version includes in-frame clones alone and lacks a portion of them. The table records 220,000 or so clones, approximately 80% of them present only once. Germline V CDR1 and CDR2: GTSNPN, SVGIG (reference sequence). V was cut by 0 bases and J by 7 bases, with 13 bases left in between. The CDR3 length is 13 residues. The chain couples TRBV30 to TRBJ2-7; D ambiguous. Sequenced: PBMCs. The receptor comes from a woman under 40 in good health and CMV-seropositive. The DNA of the CDR3 is TGTGCCTGGAGTGTACGTAGGGCTTGGGAGCAGTACTTC. As protein: CAWSVRRAWEQYF.